This T cell receptor (beta chain) was captured in a study of T-cell memory formation after mild COVID-19. Study-level information: The study found TCR clusters largely donor specific. Study-level results: Of the contracting clones, CD4+ ones lay mainly in CM and EM, and CD8+ ones in EMRA.

TCRdb itself ran the 5' RACE reads through MiXCR, one entry per CDR3 protein. The sample records 550,000 to 650,000 distinct CDR3 sequences, approximately 15% being singletons. Notes on this clonotype: Its antigen is still unknown.

V was clipped by 4 bases and J by 6 bases, with 9 bases between them. Germline lookup yields CDR1 SQVTM and CDR2 ANQGSEA. This CDR3 is 11 amino acids long. The sequenced material came from PBMCs or a T cell subset sorted from them (not recorded which). The chain is built from TRBV29-1 and TRBJ1-2; no definite D call. The sequence was collected from an adult woman who had mild COVID-19 (a few samples of this study predate the infection). Cell type and time point are not known. CDR3 residues: CSVGGADGYTF. In nucleotides, the CDR3 is TGCAGCGTTGGGGGTGCGGATGGCTACACCTTC.